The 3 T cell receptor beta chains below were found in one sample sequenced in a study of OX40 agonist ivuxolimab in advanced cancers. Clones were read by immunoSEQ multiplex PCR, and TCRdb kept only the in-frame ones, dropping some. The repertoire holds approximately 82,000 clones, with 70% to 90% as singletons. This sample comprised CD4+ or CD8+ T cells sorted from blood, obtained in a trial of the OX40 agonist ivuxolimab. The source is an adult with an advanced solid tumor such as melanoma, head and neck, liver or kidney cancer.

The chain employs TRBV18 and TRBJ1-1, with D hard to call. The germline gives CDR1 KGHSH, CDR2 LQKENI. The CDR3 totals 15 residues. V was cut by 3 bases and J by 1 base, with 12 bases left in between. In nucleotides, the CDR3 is TGTGCCAGCTCACCCCCGAGTATTGGGAACACTGAAGCTTTCTTT. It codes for CASSPPSIGNTEAFF.

CDR3 nucleotide sequence: TGTGCCAGCGAAGCAGGGAGCTCCTATAATTCACCCCTCCACTTT. Protein product: CASEAGSSYNSPLHF. This chain links TRBV7-2 with TRBJ1-6, with a weak D call TRBD1 (5 bases). Germline CDR1 is SGHTA and CDR2 is FQGNSA. Trimming took 8 bases from V and 0 from J, leaving 11 bases between them. CDR3 length equals 15 residues.

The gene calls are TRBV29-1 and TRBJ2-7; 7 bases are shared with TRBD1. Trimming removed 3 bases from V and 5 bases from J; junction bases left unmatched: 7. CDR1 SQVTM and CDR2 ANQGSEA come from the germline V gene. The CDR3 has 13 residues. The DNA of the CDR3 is TGCAGCGTTGAGGGGACAGTGTCCGACGAGCAGTACTTC. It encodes CSVEGTVSDEQYF.